A selection of T cell receptor beta chains follows, all from one sample in a study of Tregs in tolerant kidney transplant recipients. Profiling relied on immunoSEQ multiplex PCR, and the TCRdb table lists in-frame clones only, not all of them. The profile covers 90,000 to 130,000 clones, with about 90% appearing a single time and about 0.31% taken by the ten largest. The input for sequencing was CD4+ T cells from blood, taken before the transplant. The source of these receptors is a human donor who received a combined kidney and bone marrow transplant. The CDR3 runs from the conserved cysteine through the conserved F or W. The order of the fields is V gene, CDR3 protein.

TRBV27 CASSRQGANYGYTF
TRBV4-3 CASSQEKDYKVPYEQYF
TRBV28 CASAGAPSYEQYF
TRBV5-1 CASSQTSGGAPGELFF
TRBV18 CASSPGLNTEAFF
TRBV5-1 CASSLGENTEAFF
TRBV28 CASKRSRQFF
TRBV11-2 CASSLEEGANYGYTF
TRBV28 CTSSSAEEKYYGYTF
TRBV5-6 CASSLYGNSNQPQHF
TRBV6-5 CALSGTYLYEQYF
TRBV2 CASSGGGRALGQPQHF
TRBV7-2 CASSLGFGEGQFF
TRBV5-1 CASSRTPGVADTQYF
TRBV9 CASSVRESTDTQYF
TRBV11-3 CASSVGTADTQYF
TRBV27 CASSYQGSTDTQYF
TRBV5-1 CASSLDGSPLHF
TRBV5-1 CASSQENFSGELFF
TRBV7-9 CASSGTGRGLKGYTF
TRBV7-9 CASSLQGAWETQYF
TRBV4-1 CASSQVEGGDTDTQYF
TRBV5-4 CASSHRTGSYEQYF
TRBV5-4 CASSRGGGGYLEKLFF
TRBV18 CASSRQGITDTQYF
TRBV5-4 CASSLQGANTEAFF
TRBV20-1 CSANRLAVQFF
TRBV11-2 CASSLAGDRGEYF
TRBV5-4 CASSPDRDKNIQYF
TRBV5-1 CASSSVPGLGKEQYF
TRBV7-2 CASTTGSRGEQYF
TRBV18 CASSPGAGSTGEQYF
TRBV4-1 CASSQGQGFYTGELFF
TRBV2 CASRRQITGELFF
TRBV18 CASSPPGLAGRMETQYF
TRBV2 CAGLGLAVTGELFF
TRBV28 CASSLSGGRAYNEQFF
TRBV18 CASSNSGDVVYGYTF
TRBV14 CASSPNRGLGDTIYF
TRBV21-1 CASSARDRETYEQYF
TRBV11-2 CASSALDRVNTEAFF
TRBV15 CATSRGGSTFEQYF
TRBV12-5 CASGLGQPLADTQYF
TRBV6-1 CASSELGGTYNEQFF
TRBV2 CACGVVGVTDTQYF
TRBV6-5 CASQWVSGIYEQYF
TRBV10-2 CASGIWTGGTEAFF
TRBV30 CAWSVRRGLETQYF
TRBV6-5 CASSATGGGEQYF
TRBV19 CASSNRQGVNTEAFF
TRBV28 CASTSGSVGNTIYF